A single sample is the source of the 9 T cell receptor beta chains below, sequenced in a study of shared clonotypes between healthy human individuals. Measured with immunoSEQ multiplex PCR; TCRdb has only the in-frame clones, and not every one. Of about 2.4 million clones in the sample, 93% were seen once. Sequencing was performed on naive CD4+ T cells from PBMCs. Subset in this sample: CD45RA+ positively selected. The receptors originated from a man younger than 35 in good health. Some clones in this sample may be carry-over from other donors' samples.

The chain couples TRBV2 to TRBJ2-7; no reliable D call. Germline V gene sequence: CDR1 SNHLY, CDR2 FYNNEI. V was pared by 3 bases and J by 9 bases, with 9 bases between. The CDR3 consists of 11 residues. CDR3 bases: TGTGCCAGCAGTGACTATGGCGGGCAGTACTTC. Translated, it gives CASSDYGGQYF.

The chain links TRBV5-1 to TRBJ2-7; 8 bases are shared with TRBD1. The CDR3 covers 14 residues. Germline V CDR1 and CDR2: SGHRS, YFSETQ. J gave up 3 bases and V 4 bases, and 6 bases lay outside the gene matches. The CDR3 protein is CASSVDREIYEQYF. DNA of the CDR3: TGCGCCAGCAGCGTGGACAGGGAGATCTACGAGCAGTACTTC.

This clone has just a few counts. V usage is TRBV19 and J usage is TRBJ1-5; D is unclear. Germline CDR1 and CDR2: LNHDA and SQIVND (reference sequence). The V end lost 7 bases, the J end lost 4 bases, and 11 bases lay between the germline ends. The CDR3 runs 13 residues. In DNA form, the CDR3 reads TGTGCCAGTATGGGTCTGGAAAATCAGCCCCAGCATTTT. Translating gives CASMGLENQPQHF.

The chain is built from TRBV10-3 and TRBJ1-5; possibly TRBD1 for D (6 bases). Per germline, CDR1 ENHRY and CDR2 SYGVKD. The CDR3 is made up of 15 amino acids. The V gene lost 1 base and the J gene lost 7 bases, with 14 bases spanning the gap. The CDR3 DNA sequence: TGTGCCATCAGTGAGTTTGGGGGCCCCTCACAGCCCCAGCATTTT. It encodes CAISEFGGPSQPQHF.

V is TRBV28 and J is TRBJ2-3; 7 bases map to TRBD1. This CDR3 has 15 residues. Losses at the gene ends were 3 bases for V and 3 bases for J; bases not matched to a gene: 6. Germline values: CDR1 MDHEN, CDR2 SYDVKM. The CDR3 sequence: CASSFARGLTDTQYF. The CDR3 nucleotides read TGTGCCAGCAGTTTCGCTAGGGGGCTGACAGATACGCAGTATTTT.

The chain joins TRBV4-1 to TRBJ1-2; D is possibly TRBD1 (5 bases). This CDR3 has 17 residues. The germline CDR1 and CDR2 sequences are MGHRA and YSYEKL. Trimming shortened V by 3 bases and J by 5 bases, and 22 bases separated the two germline ends. The DNA for the CDR3 is TGCGCCAGCAGCCACGCCCCTATGGGGGGAGGTTGGTATGGCTACACCTTC. Residues: CASSHAPMGGGWYGYTF.

The rearrangement links TRBV5-1 to TRBJ1-6; 7 bases fit TRBD1. V trimming: 2 bases; J trimming: 7 bases; junction bases outside the gene matches: 6. CDR3 length equals 15 residues. Germline V gene data show CDR1 as SGHRS and CDR2 as YFSETQ. The CDR3 loop is CASSFSTGSNSPLHF. The CDR3 DNA reads TGCGCCAGCAGCTTCTCGACAGGGTCCAATTCACCCCTCCACTTT.

The chain is built from TRBV4-2 and TRBJ2-5; TRBD1 matches 7 bases. Germline-derived CDR1 and CDR2 are LGHNA and YNFKEQ. Trimming at V came to 2 bases and at J to 2 bases, leaving 5 bases not matched to a gene. This CDR3 contains 15 residues. The CDR3 nucleotides are TGTGCCAGCAGCCAACCCGCAGGGGGACAAGAGACCCAGTACTTC. Translated: CASSQPAGGQETQYF.

This clone has just one count. This chain joins TRBV25-1 and TRBJ2-3, with a tentative D call TRBD1 (5 bases). Trimming removed 1 base from V and 2 bases from J, with 16 bases in between. CDR1 is MGHDK, CDR2 SYGVNS, per germline. The CDR3 runs to 17 residues. The chain's CDR3 is CASSEWVDSKNTDTQYF. The CDR3 DNA sequence: TGTGCCAGCAGTGAATGGGTAGACAGTAAAAACACAGATACGCAGTATTTT.